This T cell receptor beta chain was observed in a study of blood T cell repertoires in COVID-19. At the level of the study: Some COVID-19 samples were acute and others convalescent; all came from the United States, Italy and Spain. Sources were T cells, B-cell-depleted T cells, or PBMCs; the material itself was cDNA or gDNA.

In the authors' methods: Amplified reference gene primers provided the basis for estimating nucleated cell counts. Clones were read by immunoSEQ multiplex PCR, and TCRdb kept only the in-frame ones, dropping some. V, J and clone size reflect that table, while D and trimming were determined from the DNA. The data hold 70,000 to 85,000 clones, with around 82% observed a single time. Germline loops: CDR1 SGHAT, CDR2 FQNNGV. The CDR3 extends over 17 amino acids. V trimming: 6 bases; J trimming: 2 bases; junction bases outside the gene matches: 13. This sequence was found in a human donor in a cohort sampled during active COVID-19. This chain joins TRBV11-2 and TRBJ2-3; the match to TRBD2 covers 8 bases. Material: peripheral blood. CDR3 DNA sequence: TGTGCCAGCAGATCAGAGGGGATAGCGGGGATCACAGATACGCAGTATTTT. It codes for CASRSEGIAGITDTQYF.